This T cell receptor (beta chain) originates from a study of PD-1 blockade in classical Hodgkin lymphoma. Germline CDR1 is LNHDA and CDR2 is SQIVND (reference sequence). Between the trimmed V and J ends, which lost 4 bases and 0 bases, there was a span of 6 bases. This CDR3 region has 14 residues. All the patients suffered relapse after autologous stem cell transplantation, and brentuximab vedotin exposure differed. Using immunoSEQ multiplex PCR, the repertoire was profiled, and TCRdb retains in-frame clones only, with some absent. The sample holds about 97,000 clones; approximately 80% are singletons and the top ten take 9.5% to 15%.

The sequencing used peripheral blood mononuclear cells (PBMCs), collected at baseline. The receptor was derived from a human donor with classical Hodgkin lymphoma. The chain recombines TRBV19 with TRBJ2-2, with D unresolved. CDR3 loop: CASSTTPNTGELFF. CDR3 sequence (DNA): TGTGCCAGTAGTACGACTCCGAACACCGGGGAGCTGTTTTTT. The complete variable domain, with remaining parts taken from reference TRBV19 and TRBJ2-2, reads DGGITQSPKYLFRKEGQNVTLSCEQNLNHDAMYWYRQDPGQGLRLIYYSQIVNDFQKGDIAEGYSVSREKKESFPLTVTSAQKNPTAFYLCASSTTPNTGELFFGEGSRLTVL.